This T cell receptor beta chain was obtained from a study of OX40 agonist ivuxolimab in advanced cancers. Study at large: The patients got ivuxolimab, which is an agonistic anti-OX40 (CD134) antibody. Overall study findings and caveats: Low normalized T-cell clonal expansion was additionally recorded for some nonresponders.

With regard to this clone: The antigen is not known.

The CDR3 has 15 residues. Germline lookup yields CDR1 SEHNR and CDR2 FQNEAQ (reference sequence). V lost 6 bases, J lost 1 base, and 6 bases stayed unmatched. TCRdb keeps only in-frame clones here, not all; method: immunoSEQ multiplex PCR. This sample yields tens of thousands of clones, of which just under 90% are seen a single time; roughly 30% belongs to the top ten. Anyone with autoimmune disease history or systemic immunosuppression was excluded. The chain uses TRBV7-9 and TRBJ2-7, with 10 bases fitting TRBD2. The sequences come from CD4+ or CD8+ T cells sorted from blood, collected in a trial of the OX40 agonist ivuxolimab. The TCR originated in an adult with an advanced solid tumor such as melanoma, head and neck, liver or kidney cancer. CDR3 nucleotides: TGTGCCAGCAGGCCAGGACTAGCGGCTTCCTACGAGCAGTACTTC. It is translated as CASRPGLAASYEQYF.